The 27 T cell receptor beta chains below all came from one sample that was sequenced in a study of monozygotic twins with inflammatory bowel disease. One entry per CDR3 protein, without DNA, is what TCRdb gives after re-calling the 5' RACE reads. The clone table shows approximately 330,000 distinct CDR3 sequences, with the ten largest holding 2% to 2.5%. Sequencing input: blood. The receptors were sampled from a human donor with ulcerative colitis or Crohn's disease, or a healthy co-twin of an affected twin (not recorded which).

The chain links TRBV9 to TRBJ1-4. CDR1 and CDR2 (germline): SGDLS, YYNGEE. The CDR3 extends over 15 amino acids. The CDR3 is CASSVVEGANEKLFF.

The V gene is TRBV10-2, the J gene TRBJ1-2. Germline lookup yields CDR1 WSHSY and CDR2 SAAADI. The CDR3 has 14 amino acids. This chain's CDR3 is CASSESGRNYGYTF.

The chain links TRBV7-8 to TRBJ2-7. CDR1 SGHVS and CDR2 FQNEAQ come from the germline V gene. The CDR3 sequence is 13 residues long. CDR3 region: CASSRQNSYEQYF.

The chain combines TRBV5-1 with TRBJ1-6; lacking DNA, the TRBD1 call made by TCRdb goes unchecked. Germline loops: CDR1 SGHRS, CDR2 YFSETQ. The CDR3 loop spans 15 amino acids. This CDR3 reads CASAGQGPYNSPLHF.

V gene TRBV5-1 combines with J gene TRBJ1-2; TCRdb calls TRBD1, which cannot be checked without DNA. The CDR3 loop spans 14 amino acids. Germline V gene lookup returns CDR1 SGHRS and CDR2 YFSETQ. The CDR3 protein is CASAPGDTGLGYTF.

CDR3 residues: CSASPGNYGYTF. V is TRBV20-1 and J is TRBJ1-2; the D call from TCRdb, TRBD1, cannot be confirmed without DNA. Germline CDR1 reads DFQATT; CDR2 reads SNEGSKA (reference sequence). The CDR3 totals 12 residues.

This CDR3 is CASSAGTTLRPQHF. The V and J genes are TRBV12-3 or TRBV12-4 and TRBJ1-5; TCRdb outputs TRBD1, but without DNA this stays unchecked. The CDR3 extends over 14 amino acids.

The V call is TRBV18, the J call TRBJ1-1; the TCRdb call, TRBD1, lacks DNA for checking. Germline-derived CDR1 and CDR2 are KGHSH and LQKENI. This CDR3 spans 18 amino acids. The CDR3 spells CASSPVYRGNVPHTEAFF.

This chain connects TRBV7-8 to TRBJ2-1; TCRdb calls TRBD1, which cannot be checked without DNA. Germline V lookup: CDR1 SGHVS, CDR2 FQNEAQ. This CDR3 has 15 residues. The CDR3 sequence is CASSLFPRGYNEQFF.

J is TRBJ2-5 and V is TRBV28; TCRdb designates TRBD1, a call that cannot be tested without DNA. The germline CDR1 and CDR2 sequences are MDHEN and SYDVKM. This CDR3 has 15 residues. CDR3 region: CASSGGTGGRETQYF.

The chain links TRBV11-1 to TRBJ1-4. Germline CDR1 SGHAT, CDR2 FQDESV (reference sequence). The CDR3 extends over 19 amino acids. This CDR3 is CASSDEVGRGDFAGEKLFF.

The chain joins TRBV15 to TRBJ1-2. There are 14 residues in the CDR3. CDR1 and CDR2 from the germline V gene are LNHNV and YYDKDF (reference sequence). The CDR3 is CATSRGDSNYGYTF. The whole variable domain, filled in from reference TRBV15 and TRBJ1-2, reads DAMVIQNPRYQVTQFGKPVTLSCSQTLNHNVMYWYQQKSSQAPKLLFHYYDKDFNNEADTPDNFQSRRPNTSFCFLDIRSPGLGDTAMYLCATSRGDSNYGYTFGSGTRLTVV.

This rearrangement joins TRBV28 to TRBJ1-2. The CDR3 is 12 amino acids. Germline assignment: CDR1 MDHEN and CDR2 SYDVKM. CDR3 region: CASSWNNYGYTF.

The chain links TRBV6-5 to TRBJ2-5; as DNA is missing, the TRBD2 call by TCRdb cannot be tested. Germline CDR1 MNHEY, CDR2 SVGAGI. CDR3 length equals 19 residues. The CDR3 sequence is CASSYSSPGLAGGQETQYF.

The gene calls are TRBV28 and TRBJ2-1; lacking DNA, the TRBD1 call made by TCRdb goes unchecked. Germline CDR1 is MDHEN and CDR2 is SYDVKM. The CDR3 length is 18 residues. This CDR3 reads CASSTGLAGGGRYNELFF.

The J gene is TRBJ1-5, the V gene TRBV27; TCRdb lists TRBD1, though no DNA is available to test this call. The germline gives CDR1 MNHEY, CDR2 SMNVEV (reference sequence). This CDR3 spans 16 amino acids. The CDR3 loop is CASSTYYDSLNQPQHF.

The CDR3 sequence: CSARDIGTGANYGYTF. This rearrangement joins TRBV20-1 to TRBJ1-2; TCRdb proposes TRBD1, but this gene call is untestable without DNA. CDR3 size: 16 residues. From germline, CDR1 is DFQATT and CDR2 SNEGSKA (reference sequence).

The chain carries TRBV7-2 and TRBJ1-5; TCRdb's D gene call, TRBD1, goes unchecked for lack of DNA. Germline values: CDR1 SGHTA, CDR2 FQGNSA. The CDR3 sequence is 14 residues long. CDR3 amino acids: CASSLQTGVQPQHF.

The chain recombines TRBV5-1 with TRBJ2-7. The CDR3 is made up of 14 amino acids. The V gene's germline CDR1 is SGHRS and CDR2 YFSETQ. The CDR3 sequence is CASSFGDHPTFLYF.

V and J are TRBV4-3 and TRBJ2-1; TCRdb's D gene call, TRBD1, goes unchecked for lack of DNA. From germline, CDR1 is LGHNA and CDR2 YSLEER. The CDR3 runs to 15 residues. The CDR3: CASSPRTGFVNEQFF.

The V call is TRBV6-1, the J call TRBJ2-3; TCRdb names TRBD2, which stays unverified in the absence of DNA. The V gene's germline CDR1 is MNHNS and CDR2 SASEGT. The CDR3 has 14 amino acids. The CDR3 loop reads CASSGLAGADTQYF.

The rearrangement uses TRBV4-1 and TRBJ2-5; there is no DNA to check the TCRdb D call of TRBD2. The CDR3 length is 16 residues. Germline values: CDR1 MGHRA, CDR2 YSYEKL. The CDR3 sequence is CASSQFPSGTQETQYF.

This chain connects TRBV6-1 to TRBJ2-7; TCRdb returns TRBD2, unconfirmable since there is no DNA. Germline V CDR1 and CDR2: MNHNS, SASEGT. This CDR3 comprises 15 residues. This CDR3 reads CASRPGTSGIYEQYF.

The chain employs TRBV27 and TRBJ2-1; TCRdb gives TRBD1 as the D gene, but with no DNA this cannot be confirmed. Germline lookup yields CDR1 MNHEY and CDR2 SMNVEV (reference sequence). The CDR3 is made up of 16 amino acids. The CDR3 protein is CASSLKGGSSYNEQFF.

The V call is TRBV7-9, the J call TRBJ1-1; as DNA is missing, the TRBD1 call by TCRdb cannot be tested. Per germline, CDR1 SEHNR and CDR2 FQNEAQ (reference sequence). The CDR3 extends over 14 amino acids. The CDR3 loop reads CASSLAGGRTEAFF.

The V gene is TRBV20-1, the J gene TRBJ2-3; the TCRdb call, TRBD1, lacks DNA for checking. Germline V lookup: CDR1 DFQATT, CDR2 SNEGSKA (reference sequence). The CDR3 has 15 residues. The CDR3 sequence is CSATDHRTSTDTQYF.

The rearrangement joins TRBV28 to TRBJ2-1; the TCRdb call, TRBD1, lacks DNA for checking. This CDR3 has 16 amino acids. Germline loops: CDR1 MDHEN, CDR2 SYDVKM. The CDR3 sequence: CANPPKVESSYNEQFF.